These 2 T cell receptor beta chains share one sample of origin, sequenced in a study of cytomegalovirus exposure and HLA in healthy donors. Researchers ran the PCR with 60 Vbeta and 13 Jbeta primers. Here immunoSEQ multiplex PCR was the method, and the copy in TCRdb shows in-frame clones only, minus some. The sample consists of 80,000 to 100,000 clones, 80% of them appearing once. Sample: PBMCs. The receptors stem from a man younger than 40 in good health and CMV-seronegative.

The chain combines TRBV10-3 with TRBJ1-2; tentative D call: TRBD1 (6 bases). Germline-derived CDR1 and CDR2 are ENHRY and SYGVKD. CDR3 length equals 16 residues. V was cut by 3 bases and J by 0 bases, with 14 bases left in between. CDR3 nucleotides: TGTGCCATCAGTGATATACGGGACACCGCTAACTATGGCTACACCTTC. Protein: CAISDIRDTANYGYTF.

V is TRBV18 and J is TRBJ1-6; 7 bases match TRBD1. This CDR3 comprises 17 residues. V gave up 1 base and J gave up 10 bases; unmatched junction bases: 13. Germline V gene data show CDR1 as KGHSH and CDR2 as LQKENI. In DNA form, the CDR3 reads TGTGCCAGCTCACCACTGTCCACGGCAGGGGGGTTCTCACCCCTCCACTTT. This codes for CASSPLSTAGGFSPLHF.